What follows are 27 T cell receptor beta chains derived from one specimen sequenced in a study of cytomegalovirus exposure and HLA in healthy donors (TCRdb year 2017). The library was prepared using the immunoSEQ multiplex PCR assay. The multiplex PCR relied on a mix of 60 forward primers for TCR Vbeta segments and 13 reverse primers for TCR Jbeta segments. As stored in TCRdb, this immuneACCESS dataset retains in-frame rearrangements with V and J assigned. A fraction of the clones does not appear; measured against another copy, unresolved V genes explain less than half of the discrepancy, and the remainder lacks a known reason. This sample lists roughly 130,000 clones; about 8.5% were detected once. The ten biggest clones cover 5% to 6% of the sample. The sequenced sample was PBMCs. These receptors were taken from a man aged 40-55 years in good health and CMV-seronegative.

This clone was observed a few times. This CDR3 is also generated by other DNA sequences in the sample. The rearrangement links TRBV6-5 to TRBJ1-1, with D possibly TRBD1 on 6 matching bases. Germline-derived CDR1 and CDR2 are MNHEY and SVGAGI. With 0 bases removed from V and 2 bases from J, the gap between germline ends came to 7 bases. The CDR3 runs 14 residues. CDR3 nucleotides: TGTGCCAGCAGTTACTCCAGGGGAAACACTGAAGCTTTCTTT. The encoded protein is CASSYSRGNTEAFF.

This sequence joins TRBV7-6 and TRBJ2-5; 10 bases are shared with TRBD1. Losses at the gene ends were 5 bases for V and 1 base for J; bases not matched to a gene: 1. There are 14 residues in the CDR3. From germline, CDR1 is SGHVS and CDR2 FNYEAQ. For the CDR3, the DNA is TGTGCCAGCAGCCGGACAGGGGGCCAAGAGACCCAGTACTTC. Its translation: CASSRTGGQETQYF.

The J gene is TRBJ1-4, the V gene TRBV28; D unresolved. Germline values: CDR1 MDHEN, CDR2 SYDVKM. The ends were cut back, 5 bases at V and 0 bases at J, with 13 bases in the middle. The CDR3 is 16 residues long. The CDR3 DNA sequence: TGTGCCAGCAGTCCTCCCCGTCCTGCAACTAATGAAAAACTGTTTTTT. Translating gives CASSPPRPATNEKLFF.

This rearrangement joins TRBV18 to TRBJ1-2; D perhaps matches TRBD1 (5 bases). This CDR3 comprises 14 residues. Trimming removed 2 bases from V and 2 bases from J, with 9 bases in between. CDR1 is KGHSH and CDR2 is LQKENI in the germline V gene. This CDR3 reads CASSPAGGNYGYTF. CDR3 DNA sequence: TGTGCCAGCTCACCAGCCGGGGGGAACTATGGCTACACCTTC. Complete variable domain (other parts from reference TRBV18 and TRBJ1-2): NAGVMQNPRHLVRRRGQEARLRCSPMKGHSHVYWYRQLPEEGLKFMVYLQKENIIDESGMPKERFSAEFPKEGPSILRIQQVVRGDSAAYFCASSPAGGNYGYTFGSGTRLTVV.

CDR3: CASSRTPSGGMNEQFF. The CDR3, as DNA: TGTGCCAGCAGCCGAACCCCTAGCGGGGGGATGAATGAGCAGTTCTTC. The rearrangement uses TRBV7-9 and TRBJ2-1, with TRBD2 matching 11 bases. The CDR3 loop spans 16 amino acids. Germline V CDR1 and CDR2: SEHNR, FQNEAQ (reference sequence). V shed 5 bases, J shed 7 bases, and the junction held 10 bases outside the gene matches.

This clone has more than one count but fewer than ten. This CDR3 fails to terminate in the conserved phenylalanine or tryptophan, so it likely reflects a read error. Because the CDR3's place on the DNA is in doubt, the DNA is left out and the CDR3 is given as listed by TCRdb. This same CDR3 is encoded by further DNA sequences in the sample. The chain employs TRBV6-4 and TRBJ2-2; the D segment call TRBD2 is taken from the table without a DNA check. The CDR3 extends over 15 residues, inclusive of both ends. CDR1 is MRHNA, CDR2 SNTAGT, per germline. CDR3 sequence reads: CASSEGSGNTGEMFL.

The chain is built from TRBV14 and TRBJ1-4; unclear D gene. Trimming removed 1 base from V and 6 bases from J, with 18 bases in between. Germline CDR1 reads SGHDN; CDR2 reads FVKESK. The CDR3 consists of 17 residues. CDR3 nucleotide sequence: TGTGCCAGCAGCCAAGGGGTATGGGCTACCCAACATGAAAAACTGTTTTTT. Its translation is CASSQGVWATQHEKLFF.

This clone has only a few counts. The rearrangement links TRBV19 to TRBJ1-4; D might be TRBD1 (6 bases). This CDR3 is 13 amino acids long. The ends were cut back, 5 bases at V and 4 bases at J, with 8 bases in the middle. From germline, CDR1 is LNHDA and CDR2 SQIVND (reference sequence). CDR3 sequence reads: CASSWTVNEKLFF. The CDR3 nucleotides are TGTGCCAGTAGTTGGACAGTTAATGAAAAACTGTTTTTT.

The rearrangement links TRBV18 to TRBJ1-3; D might be TRBD1 (5 bases). Trimming cost V 2 bases and J 4 bases, with 15 bases left between them. Germline CDR1 and CDR2: KGHSH and LQKENI. CDR3 length equals 16 residues. The CDR3 region has the DNA TGTGCCAGCTCACCAAGCCCGGGACTGAAGGGAAACACCATATATTTT. Amino acids: CASSPSPGLKGNTIYF.

Only a few counts were recorded for this clone. V gene TRBV29-1 combines with J gene TRBJ2-5; D unresolved. Trimming removed 4 bases from V and 2 bases from J, with 14 bases in between. Germline values: CDR1 SQVTM, CDR2 ANQGSEA. This CDR3 region has 14 residues. CDR3 sequence (DNA): TGCAGCGTTGCTTTCGGTACAGTTCAAGAGACCCAGTACTTC. Its translation: CSVAFGTVQETQYF.

The V gene is TRBV25-1, the J gene TRBJ1-2; D is unclear. Germline CDR1 and CDR2: MGHDK and SYGVNS. The CDR3 extends over 12 amino acids. V lost 2 bases and J 5 bases, leaving 6 bases between the germline ends. The CDR3 DNA follows: TGTGCCAGCAGTGAACCCCCGTATGGCTACACCTTC. Its translation is CASSEPPYGYTF.

Worth noting for this clone: Other DNA sequences in this specimen translate into the identical CDR3. V usage is TRBV6-5 and J usage is TRBJ2-3; D may be TRBD2 (5 bases). Trimming cost V 5 bases and J 6 bases, with 12 bases left between them. This CDR3 is built from 13 residues. In germline, CDR1 is MNHEY, CDR2 SVGAGI. CDR3 in amino acids: CASSQRTLDTQYF. The CDR3 DNA reads as TGTGCCAGCAGTCAGAGGACTCTGGATACGCAGTATTTT.

This rearrangement joins TRBV6-5 to TRBJ2-7; 8 bases fit TRBD1. CDR3 length equals 14 residues. After removal of 6 bases from V and 2 bases from J, the junction contained 6 bases not matched to a gene. The V gene's germline CDR1 is MNHEY and CDR2 SVGAGI. CDR3 sequence: CASSWGQEPYEQYF. CDR3 coding DNA: TGTGCCAGCAGCTGGGGACAGGAACCCTACGAGCAGTACTTC.

This clone was counted only a few times. The chain links TRBV6-6 to TRBJ1-3, with D hard to call. The V and J ends lost 3 bases and 4 bases respectively, with 13 bases between them. Germline V gene sequence: CDR1 MNHNY, CDR2 SVGAGI (reference sequence). The CDR3 contains 15 residues. The CDR3 DNA reads as TGTGCCAGCAGTTATGCTTTCGGGGAGGGAAACACCATATATTTT. Protein: CASSYAFGEGNTIYF.

This chain connects TRBV5-1 to TRBJ2-5, with D maybe TRBD2 (5 bases). Germline V gene sequence: CDR1 SGHRS, CDR2 YFSETQ. This CDR3 has 15 residues. Trimming took 4 bases from V and 2 from J, leaving 15 bases between them. The CDR3 sequence: CASSLVGNLQETQYF. CDR3 nucleotide sequence: TGCGCCAGCAGCCTCGTCGGGAACCTTCAAGAGACCCAGTACTTC.

There are a few counts of this clone. The rearrangement uses TRBV5-8 and TRBJ2-5, with 11 positions matching TRBD2. This CDR3 has 17 residues. The germline V gene has CDR1 SGHTS and CDR2 YDEGEE. With V trimmed by 5 bases and J by 5 bases, 14 bases remained unmatched. The CDR3 coding sequence is TGTGCCAGCAGTCTCGGACTAGCGGGCCTCACGGGGGAGACCCAGTACTTC. Residues: CASSLGLAGLTGETQYF.

The V and J genes are TRBV30 and TRBJ1-5; 8 positions agree with TRBD1. Looked up from germline, CDR1 is GTSNPN and CDR2 is SVGIG (reference sequence). The CDR3 has 13 amino acids. The V segment lost 1 base and the J segment 7 bases; nucleotides outside the gene matches: 3. The chain's CDR3 is CAWSGTGLQPQHF. The CDR3, as DNA: TGTGCCTGGAGTGGGACAGGGTTGCAGCCCCAGCATTTT. The complete variable domain, with remaining parts taken from reference TRBV30 and TRBJ1-5, reads SQTIHQWPATLVQPVGSPLSLECTVEGTSNPNLYWYRQAAGRGLQLLFYSVGIGQISSEVPQNLSASRPQDRQFILSSKKLLLSDSGFYLCAWSGTGLQPQHFGDGTRLSIL.

The chain has TRBV19 and TRBJ1-1; D possibly corresponds to TRBD1 (6 bases). This CDR3 has 15 amino acids. V dropped 7 bases and J dropped 0 bases, with 15 bases sitting between them. Germline CDR1 and CDR2: LNHDA and SQIVND (reference sequence). CDR3 sequence: CASTGGGTMNTEAFF. CDR3 bases: TGTGCCAGTACGGGGGGAGGGACAATGAACACTGAAGCTTTCTTT. The full variable domain, rest sourced from reference TRBV19 and TRBJ1-1, is DGGITQSPKYLFRKEGQNVTLSCEQNLNHDAMYWYRQDPGQGLRLIYYSQIVNDFQKGDIAEGYSVSREKKESFPLTVTSAQKNPTAFYLCASTGGGTMNTEAFFGQGTRLTVV.

This clone came up a few times. The chain recombines TRBV6-5 with TRBJ2-1, with D possibly TRBD1 on 5 matching bases. V was cut by 4 bases and J by 2 bases, with 9 bases left in between. The CDR3 runs 14 residues. Germline V gene lookup returns CDR1 MNHEY and CDR2 SVGAGI. The CDR3 is CASSSGWPYNEQFF. CDR3 nucleotide sequence: TGTGCCAGCAGTTCAGGGTGGCCCTACAATGAGCAGTTCTTC.

This clone was observed a handful of times. V usage is TRBV7-8 and J usage is TRBJ2-7, with D maybe TRBD1 (6 bases). V was trimmed by 3 bases and J by 2 bases, leaving 11 bases between them. The CDR3 contains 14 residues. The germline V gene encodes CDR1 SGHVS and CDR2 FQNEAQ. The CDR3 DNA reads as TGTGCCAGCAGCTTCTTCACAGGGCCCTACGAGCAGTACTTC. Translating gives CASSFFTGPYEQYF.

In this sample, this clone turned up a few times. The rearrangement links TRBV7-9 to TRBJ2-1; possible D gene TRBD1, 7 bases. V shed 3 bases and J shed 2 bases, with 11 bases lying between them. This CDR3 is 15 amino acids long. Germline-derived CDR1 and CDR2 are SEHNR and FQNEAQ (reference sequence). The CDR3 DNA is TGTGCCAGCAGCTTCGACAGGGAGGCCTACAATGAGCAGTTCTTC. It codes for CASSFDREAYNEQFF.

V usage is TRBV27 and J usage is TRBJ2-7; 7 bases agree with TRBD1. V lost 8 bases, J lost 4 bases, and 17 bases stayed unmatched. From germline, CDR1 is MNHEY and CDR2 SMNVEV (reference sequence). This CDR3 is 16 amino acids long. The CDR3 spells CASLGRGGKGAYEQYF. The DNA of the CDR3 is TGTGCCAGCCTCGGTAGAGGGGGCAAGGGTGCGTACGAGCAGTACTTC.

This clone was counted only a few times. This chain joins TRBV19 and TRBJ2-3; no clear D gene. This CDR3 region has 14 residues. The V end lost 5 bases, the J end lost 0 bases, and 9 bases lay between the germline ends. Germline V CDR1 and CDR2: LNHDA, SQIVND (reference sequence). CDR3: CASSYRFSTDTQYF. DNA for the CDR3: TGTGCCAGTAGTTACAGATTTAGCACAGATACGCAGTATTTT.

The chain is built from TRBV28 and TRBJ2-7; 7 nucleotides match TRBD1. The CDR3 sequence is 13 residues long. V shed 5 bases and J 3 bases; nucleotides not matched to a gene: 4. The germline V gene encodes CDR1 MDHEN and CDR2 SYDVKM. The CDR3 sequence is CASSGRDSYEQYF. For the CDR3, the DNA is TGTGCCAGCAGTGGAAGGGACAGCTACGAGCAGTACTTC.

The genes are TRBV6-1 and TRBJ1-5, with D possibly TRBD1 on 5 matching bases. The CDR3 has 15 residues. V was pared by 2 bases and J by 2 bases, with 10 bases between. The germline V gene has CDR1 MNHNS and CDR2 SASEGT. CDR3 in DNA: TGTGCCAGCAGTGAAAGGGTAGGGGGCAATCAGCCCCAGCATTTT. This sequence encodes CASSERVGGNQPQHF.

This clone was counted only a few times. J is TRBJ2-2 and V is TRBV6-4, with 7 bases aligning to TRBD2. V dropped 4 bases and J dropped 4; count of bases not matched to a gene: 0. CDR3 length: 13 amino acids. Germline V gene data show CDR1 as MRHNA and CDR2 as SNTAGT. The CDR3 DNA reads as TGTGCCAGCAGTGGGACTAGCACCGGGGAGCTGTTTTTT. It codes for CASSGTSTGELFF.

This clone was counted a few times. This chain links TRBV11-2 with TRBJ1-1; no firm D call. V lost 2 bases and J lost 0, with 7 bases in between. The CDR3 is 14 amino acids. CDR1 is SGHAT and CDR2 is FQNNGV in the germline V gene. The CDR3 nucleotides are TGTGCCAGCAGCTTATGGCAGATGAACACTGAAGCTTTCTTT. This encodes CASSLWQMNTEAFF.